These 19 T cell receptor beta chains were sequenced from one sample in a study of blood T cell repertoires in COVID-19. This table comes from immunoSEQ multiplex PCR, and its TCRdb copy is limited to in-frame clones, with some not included. The profile shows under 150,000 clones, approximately 87% of them singletons. Sequences were obtained from peripheral blood. Receptors originate from a woman aged 40 to 50 with acute or convalescent COVID-19.

J is TRBJ2-7 and V is TRBV4-2, with D unresolved. The CDR3 has 14 amino acids. Germline V gene data show CDR1 as LGHNA and CDR2 as YNFKEQ. V dropped 3 bases and J dropped 2 bases, with 11 bases sitting between them. CDR3 region: CASSHNSRPYEQYF. The CDR3 coding sequence is TGTGCCAGCAGCCACAACAGCCGCCCCTACGAGCAGTACTTC.

The chain has TRBV27 and TRBJ1-1, with D tentatively TRBD1 (5 bases). Germline CDR1 and CDR2: MNHEY and SMNVEV (reference sequence). V was shortened by 6 bases and J by 0 bases, with 17 bases between the two germline ends. The CDR3 has 16 amino acids. The CDR3 here is CASRSQGVRMNTEAFF. CDR3 nucleotides: TGTGCCAGCAGATCTCAGGGTGTTCGGATGAACACTGAAGCTTTCTTT.

V gene TRBV4-3 combines with J gene TRBJ1-6, with D unresolved. Germline CDR1 is LGHNA and CDR2 is YSLEER. The ends were cut back, 0 bases at V and 7 bases at J, with 13 bases in the middle. CDR3 size: 16 residues. The CDR3 nucleotides are TGCGCCAGCAGCCAAGATGGAGCGGCGGGAAATTCACCCCTCCACTTT. It translates to CASSQDGAAGNSPLHF.

This chain uses TRBV30 with TRBJ1-5, with 12 bases identical to TRBD1. With 2 bases clipped from V and 5 bases from J, the junction kept 10 bases outside the gene matches. CDR1 GTSNPN and CDR2 SVGIG come from the germline V gene (reference sequence). The CDR3 totals 17 residues. The CDR3 nucleotides read TGTGCCTGGAGTAACCGGGACAGGGGGCAATTCGATCAGCCCCAGCATTTT. The encoded protein is CAWSNRDRGQFDQPQHF.

This clone was seen just once. This rearrangement joins TRBV6-2 or TRBV6-3 to TRBJ1-5; D ambiguous. The germline gives CDR1 MNHEY, CDR2 SVGEGT. This CDR3 is 13 amino acids long. The V and J ends lost 2 bases and 7 bases respectively, with 9 bases between them. Here the CDR3 reads CASSYMVLQPQHF. CDR3 DNA sequence: TGTGCCAGCAGTTACATGGTTCTACAGCCCCAGCATTTT.

The J gene is TRBJ1-2, the V gene TRBV18, with D uncertain. This CDR3 comprises 17 residues. Germline V gives CDR1 KGHSH, CDR2 LQKENI. Trimming took off 3 bases at V and 2 bases at J, with 19 bases between the two ends. Written as DNA, the CDR3 is TGTGCCAGCTCACCGACATCCAGCGGGGTGATGAACTATGGCTACACCTTC. Protein product: CASSPTSSGVMNYGYTF.

The chain recombines TRBV28 with TRBJ2-7; D possibly corresponds to TRBD2 (7 bases). In germline, CDR1 is MDHEN, CDR2 SYDVKM. V lost 6 bases and J 4 bases, leaving 10 bases between the germline ends. The CDR3 runs to 12 residues. In nucleotides, the CDR3 is TGTGCCAGCAGGGGGGGGCGATACGAGCAGTACTTC. Translated, it gives CASRGGRYEQYF. Variable domain in full (rest from reference TRBV28 and TRBJ2-7): DVKVTQSSRYLVKRTGEKVFLECVQDMDHENMFWYRQDPGLGLRLIYFSYDVKMKEKGDIPEGYSVSREKKERFSLILESASTNQTSMYLCASRGGRYEQYFGPGTRLTVT.

The J gene is TRBJ1-2, the V gene TRBV5-5; a weak D match, TRBD1 (6 bases). The CDR3 totals 15 residues. Trimming cost V 3 bases and J 0 bases, with 12 bases left between them. Germline V gene sequence: CDR1 SGHKS, CDR2 YYEKEE (reference sequence). The CDR3 bases are TGTGCCAGCAGCTCGAGAGGGACACCTAACTATGGCTACACCTTC. Its protein product is CASSSRGTPNYGYTF.

The rearrangement links TRBV2 to TRBJ1-5; weak D call: TRBD1 (6 bases). V was trimmed by 2 bases and J by 3 bases, leaving 14 bases between them. The germline gives CDR1 SNHLY, CDR2 FYNNEI. The CDR3 covers 16 residues. The CDR3 bases are TGTGCCAGCAGTGAACCGGGACACCCTTACAATCAGCCCCAGCATTTT. Translation gives CASSEPGHPYNQPQHF.

The J gene is TRBJ1-1, the V gene TRBV7-2, with 7 bases matching TRBD1. The CDR3 contains 15 residues. Germline CDR1 and CDR2: SGHTA and FQGNSA. V lost 5 bases and J lost 3; bases outside the gene matches: 9. This CDR3 is CASSGPTGFYTEAFF. The DNA for the CDR3 is TGTGCCAGCAGCGGGCCGACAGGGTTCTACACTGAAGCTTTCTTT.

J is TRBJ2-1 and V is TRBV4-3, with 12 nucleotides matching TRBD2. This CDR3 has 16 amino acids. Germline CDR1 LGHNA, CDR2 YSLEER. The V gene end was trimmed by 4 bases and the J gene end by 4 bases; junction bases not matched to a gene: 5. DNA for the CDR3: TGCGCCAGCAGCCGTCAGGGACTAGCGGGTTACAATGAGCAGTTCTTC. Its translation is CASSRQGLAGYNEQFF.

The V and J genes are TRBV19 and TRBJ1-5, with D possibly TRBD1 on 5 matching bases. V lost 3 bases to trimming and J lost 5 bases, with 26 bases between them. The CDR3 loop spans 19 amino acids. CDR1 is LNHDA, CDR2 SQIVND, per germline (reference sequence). CDR3: CASSIRKLPGPKGDQPQHF. In DNA, the CDR3 is TGTGCCAGTAGTATCCGCAAACTACCTGGACCAAAAGGGGATCAGCCCCAGCATTTT.

The gene calls are TRBV4-1 and TRBJ2-2; tentative D call: TRBD1 (6 bases). This CDR3 contains 17 residues. V shed 3 bases and J shed 0 bases, with 14 bases lying between them. CDR1 is MGHRA, CDR2 YSYEKL, per germline. The CDR3 nucleotides read TGCGCCAGCAGCCAGGGGGACACGATCGCGAACACCGGGGAGCTGTTTTTT. It yields the protein CASSQGDTIANTGELFF.

The rearrangement uses TRBV19 and TRBJ1-2; TRBD1 aligns across 11 bases. There are 15 residues in the CDR3. Trimming cost V 4 bases and J 4 bases; bases outside gene matches: 5. Germline CDR1 reads LNHDA; CDR2 reads SQIVND (reference sequence). Here the CDR3 reads CASSKTGTGGYGYTF. In DNA form, the CDR3 reads TGTGCCAGTAGTAAAACCGGGACAGGGGGCTATGGCTACACCTTC.

As to this clone: One end of the junction does not line up with germline, which may come from a read error. The rearrangement joins TRBV12-3 or TRBV12-4 to TRBJ2-5, with D tentatively TRBD2 (5 bases). The CDR3 is made up of 12 amino acids. In DNA form, the CDR3 reads TGTGCCAGCAGTTTAGGAGCGTTGTCGGAGGACTTC. This gives the protein CASSLGALSEDF.

As DNA, the CDR3 is TGTGCCAGCAGCCCCACTAGGGCGAACACCGGGGAGCTGTTTTTT. Translation gives CASSPTRANTGELFF. The chain uses TRBV7-9 and TRBJ2-2; TRBD2 is a possible D gene (5 bases). Trimming took 5 bases from V and 0 from J, leaving 10 bases between them. Germline CDR1 and CDR2: SEHNR and FQNEAQ (reference sequence). The CDR3 is made up of 15 amino acids.

In its sample, this clone was seen once. The chain has TRBV30 and TRBJ1-2; 9 positions agree with TRBD1. V lost 4 bases and J lost 1; bases outside the gene matches: 7. The germline CDR1 and CDR2 sequences are GTSNPN and SVGIG (reference sequence). CDR3 length: 15 amino acids. The CDR3 bases are TGTGCCTGGAATGCGGGACAGGGAGTTAACTATGGCTACACCTTC. Protein product: CAWNAGQGVNYGYTF. Looking up the rest from reference TRBV30 and TRBJ1-2 gives the full variable domain: SQTIHQWPATLVQPVGSPLSLECTVEGTSNPNLYWYRQAAGRGLQLLFYSVGIGQISSEVPQNLSASRPQDRQFILSSKKLLLSDSGFYLCAWNAGQGVNYGYTFGSGTRLTVV.

This chain uses TRBV19 with TRBJ2-2; no definite D call. The CDR3 consists of 15 residues. V was clipped by 6 bases and J by 15 bases, with 26 bases between them. Germline V gene data show CDR1 as LNHDA and CDR2 as SQIVND (reference sequence). The chain's CDR3 is CASRGSPNSNTGVFF. The CDR3 bases are TGTGCCAGTAGAGGTTCGCCCAATAGTAATACCGGAGTGTTTTTT. Using reference TRBV19 and TRBJ2-2 for the parts outside the CDR3, the full variable domain is DGGITQSPKYLFRKEGQNVTLSCEQNLNHDAMYWYRQDPGQGLRLIYYSQIVNDFQKGDIAEGYSVSREKKESFPLTVTSAQKNPTAFYLCASRGSPNSNTGVFFGEGSRLTVL.

The J gene is TRBJ1-3, the V gene TRBV5-1, with 12 positions matching TRBD1. This CDR3 spans 16 amino acids. Germline CDR1 and CDR2: SGHRS and YFSETQ. The trim removed 0 bases at V and 4 bases at J, leaving 2 bases unmatched. This chain's CDR3 is CASSLGDRGPGNTIYF. In nucleotides, the CDR3 is TGCGCCAGCAGCTTGGGGGACAGGGGGCCGGGAAACACCATATATTTT.